This T cell receptor (beta chain) was documented in a study of T cell changes during pregnancy in multiple sclerosis. The table came from immunoSEQ multiplex PCR; TCRdb's copy has only in-frame clones and leaves some out. The table shows some 46,000 clones, with around 93% occurring only once. Germline CDR1 is KGHSH and CDR2 is LQKENI. This CDR3 has 14 amino acids. The V gene end was trimmed by 3 bases and the J gene end by 5 bases; junction bases not matched to a gene: 5. This chain links TRBV18 with TRBJ1-1; TRBD1 matches 8 bases. The TCR was taken from a female donor with multiple sclerosis, enrolled in a pregnancy study. Sequencing used peripheral blood, obtained in the third trimester of pregnancy. The CDR3 here is CASSPLQGGTEAFF. The CDR3 bases are TGTGCCAGCTCACCCCTACAGGGGGGGACTGAAGCTTTCTTT.